This T cell receptor (beta chain) was identified during a study of vaccination and CD4 T cells after COVID-19. The Oncomine TCR Beta short-read assay was applied to DNA of cultured CD4+ T cells. From the PCR reads, TCRdb called clonotypes with MiXCR, one entry per CDR3 protein. The sample has some 15,000 distinct CDR3 sequences; 26% are singletons. As to this clonotype: Its target is not known.

Treatment denoted: approximately nine-day PBMC culture with coronavirus spike peptide pools or control peptides (ViraFEST assay). PBMC cultures, at under 2.5 million cells per well, received 7.5 to 10 IU/ml IL-2 and roughly 9 ug/ml peptide pools. Sequencing input: cultured CD4+ T cells from blood. This clonotype was sampled from a human donor with COVID-19.

The CDR3 DNA reads as TGTGCCAGCAGCCCTCCCCCCGAGACAGGGGTCCGTCGGGGCAATCAGCCCCAGCATTTT. This sequence encodes CASSPPPETGVRRGNQPQHF. The chain links TRBV5-6 to TRBJ1-5, with TRBD1 identical over 8 bases. Germline CDR1 and CDR2: SGHDT and YYEEEE. The CDR3 spans 20 residues. Germline trimming cut 4 bases from V and 2 bases from J; bases unmatched to any gene: 20.